This TCR beta chain is from a study of cytomegalovirus exposure and HLA in healthy donors. Study results and limitations: Per a later analysis, about 17,000 TCR beta sequences showed association with HLA alleles at 0.05 false discovery rate. Cytomegalovirus-associated TCR beta chains were listed, numbering over 150. Sequencing artifact likely explains a cluster of highly shared sequence variants.

In regard to this clone: As yet, its antigen is unknown. A read error may produce the germline difference seen at one junction end.

Both 60 Vbeta primers and 13 Jbeta primers went into the PCR. Sequencing was performed with immunoSEQ multiplex PCR; in TCRdb, only in-frame clones are kept and a portion is missing. The data contain about 200,000 clones, about 70% of them singletons. The CDR3 spans 12 residues. The germline V gene has CDR1 SGHDT and CDR2 YYEEEE. The chain carries TRBV5-6 and TRBJ1-1; D is unclear. Sequencing input: PBMCs. The clonotype comes from a woman aged 25 to 39 in good health and CMV-seronegative. As DNA, the CDR3 is TGTGCCAGCAGCTTGACCCGGGGTTCTCCCTCTTTT. Encoded protein: CASSLTRGSPSF.